This TCR beta chain was identified during a study of T cells in Graves' hyperthyroidism and ophthalmopathy. Study observations and caveats: Separating ophthalmopathy from stable hyperthyroidism was achieved by a 13 V-J model.

CDR3 size: 12 residues. Germline CDR1 reads DFQATT; CDR2 reads SNEGSKA (reference sequence). Amplification of TCR beta CDR3 regions was performed using RNA transcripts as template. The HTBI primer set was used in a first-round RT-PCR of the TCR CDR3. TCRdb reprocessed the multiplex PCR reads via MiXCR and lists one record per CDR3 protein. The data show around 250,000 distinct CDR3 sequences, just over 14% seen once. With respect to this clonotype: Its antigen is unknown. At one end the junction does not follow the germline gene, possibly because of a read error.

Hyperthyroidism was newly diagnosed in patients aged 18 to 65 (duration under 2 months). Diagnosis relied on clinical symptoms, serum thyroxine and TRAb, thyroid ultrasound and orbital computed tomography. Sequenced material: blood. This TCR came from a woman between 40 and 55 years old with Graves' hyperthyroidism that later progressed to Graves' ophthalmopathy. The V gene is TRBV20-1, the J gene TRBJ2-5; tentatively, D is TRBD2 (6 bases). CDR3 nucleotide sequence: TGCAATGCTAGAGAGGAGGGAGAGACCCAGTACTTC. It translates to CNAREEGETQYF.